The 10 T cell receptor beta chains below come from one sample, sequenced in a study of T-cell reconstitution after alpha-beta-depleted transplantation in children. During its preparation, the TCRbeta library received unique molecular identifiers. TCRdb re-called the PCR reads with MiXCR, one entry per CDR3 protein. Among approximately 200,000 distinct CDR3 sequences listed, 5.5% to 7% were seen once. Sample: PBMCs, taken before TCRalphabeta/CD19-depleted stem cell transplant. These receptor sequences come from a girl under three years old with combined immunodeficiency, due to receive a stem cell transplant.

This clonotype was seen at least ten times. The V call is TRBV29-1, the J call TRBJ1-1, with D uncertain. Trimming stripped 4 bases from V and 3 bases from J, with 9 bases between. This CDR3 has 12 residues. Germline V gives CDR1 SQVTM, CDR2 ANQGSEA. Here the CDR3 DNA reads TGCAGCGTTGGCCCTGGGGACACTGAAGCTTTCTTT. Amino acid sequence: CSVGPGDTEAFF.

This clonotype was recorded many times. The chain uses TRBV7-9 and TRBJ2-7, with D tentatively TRBD1 (6 bases). V gave up 5 bases and J gave up 2 bases, with 13 bases separating them. Germline CDR1 reads SEHNR; CDR2 reads FQNEAQ (reference sequence). There are 14 residues in the CDR3. This chain's CDR3 is CASSVNRATYEQYF. The DNA of the CDR3 is TGTGCCAGCAGCGTTAACAGGGCTACCTACGAGCAGTACTTC.

The sample holds many counts of this clonotype. The rearrangement joins TRBV25-1 to TRBJ2-7; 7 bases fit TRBD1. Germline assignment: CDR1 MGHDK and CDR2 SYGVNS. Trimming at V came to 5 bases and at J to 5 bases, leaving 6 bases not matched to a gene. The CDR3 covers 13 residues. The CDR3 loop is CASSTGEWNEQYF. As DNA, the CDR3 is TGTGCCAGCAGTACAGGGGAGTGGAACGAGCAGTACTTC.

This clonotype was seen at least ten times. This sequence joins TRBV12-3 or TRBV12-4 and TRBJ2-1; D is uncertain. The ends were cut back, 1 base at V and 7 bases at J, with 14 bases in the middle. The CDR3 spans 15 residues. The CDR3 loop is CASSLERSDLNEQFF. CDR3 in DNA: TGTGCCAGCAGTTTAGAACGTTCGGATCTGAATGAGCAGTTCTTC.

This clonotype showed up many times. The rearrangement links TRBV28 to TRBJ1-1; tentatively, D is TRBD1 (5 bases). The germline gives CDR1 MDHEN, CDR2 SYDVKM. V was trimmed by 4 bases and J by 11 bases, leaving 11 bases between them. This CDR3 is built from 11 residues. The CDR3 coding sequence is TGTGCCAGCAGTTCTGGGGGTCGGGCTTTCTTT. It specifies CASSSGGRAFF.

This clonotype was seen ten or more times. The chain joins TRBV6-5 to TRBJ1-6; D gene unclear. The CDR3 runs to 17 residues. The V end was cut by 0 bases, the J end by 0 bases, with 9 bases between. Germline CDR1 is MNHEY and CDR2 is SVGAGI. The CDR3 DNA sequence: TGTGCCAGCAGTTACTCGAGGCCAAGCTCCTATAATTCACCCCTCCACTTT. Translated: CASSYSRPSSYNSPLHF.

In DNA form, the CDR3 reads TGTGCCACCAGCAGAATATGGGGCTTGAAATCGAAAACCTTCGACAGGGCGGACAATGAGCAGTTCTTC. Protein: CATSRIWGLKSKTFDRADNEQFF. The chain couples TRBV15 to TRBJ2-1; TRBD1 aligns across 7 bases. Germline CDR1 is LNHNV and CDR2 is YYDKDF (reference sequence). There are 23 residues in the CDR3. Trimming removed 2 bases from V and 5 bases from J; junction bases left unmatched: 30.

There are many counts of this clonotype. This sequence joins TRBV28 and TRBJ2-2; 8 nucleotides align to TRBD1. Germline V lookup: CDR1 MDHEN, CDR2 SYDVKM. CDR3 length: 15 residues. The ends lost 6 bases at V and 5 bases at J; junction bases unmatched: 8. The CDR3, as DNA: TGTGCCAGCAGACTCAGGGGGCGGGGTACCGGGGAGCTGTTTTTT. It codes for CASRLRGRGTGELFF. Filled out from reference TRBV28 and TRBJ2-2, the complete variable domain reads DVKVTQSSRYLVKRTGEKVFLECVQDMDHENMFWYRQDPGLGLRLIYFSYDVKMKEKGDIPEGYSVSREKKERFSLILESASTNQTSMYLCASRLRGRGTGELFFGEGSRLTVL.

In this sample, this clonotype turned up many times. The chain links TRBV4-3 to TRBJ1-2; D remains ambiguous. The CDR3 totals 15 residues. Germline CDR1 reads LGHNA; CDR2 reads YSLEER. V was pared by 1 base and J by 1 base, with 10 bases between. The chain's CDR3 is CASSQGHFVNYGYTF. In DNA, the CDR3 is TGCGCCAGCAGCCAAGGCCACTTTGTTAACTATGGCTACACCTTC.

Comment on this clonotype: One base away lies a much larger clone, so this may be a sequencing read error. The rearrangement links TRBV27 to TRBJ2-7; D not certain. CDR1 is MNHEY and CDR2 is SMNVEV in the germline V gene (reference sequence). Trimming removed 2 bases from V and 2 bases from J, with 7 bases in between. CDR3 length: 13 amino acids. The CDR3: CASSLLGPYEQYF. DNA of the CDR3: TGTGCCAGCAGTTTACTCGGGCCCTACGAGCAGTACTTC.